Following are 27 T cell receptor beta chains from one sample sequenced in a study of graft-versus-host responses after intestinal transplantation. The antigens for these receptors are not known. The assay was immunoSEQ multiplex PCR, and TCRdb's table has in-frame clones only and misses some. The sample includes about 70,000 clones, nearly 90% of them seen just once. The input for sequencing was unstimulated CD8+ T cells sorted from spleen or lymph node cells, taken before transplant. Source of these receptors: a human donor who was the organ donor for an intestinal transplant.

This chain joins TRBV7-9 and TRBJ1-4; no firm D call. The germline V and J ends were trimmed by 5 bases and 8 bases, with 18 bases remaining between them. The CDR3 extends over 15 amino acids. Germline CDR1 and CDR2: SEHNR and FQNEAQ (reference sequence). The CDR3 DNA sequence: TGTGCCAGCAGCGCCGTCGGGAGCCAGAGGGAAAAACTGTTTTTT. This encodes CASSAVGSQREKLFF.

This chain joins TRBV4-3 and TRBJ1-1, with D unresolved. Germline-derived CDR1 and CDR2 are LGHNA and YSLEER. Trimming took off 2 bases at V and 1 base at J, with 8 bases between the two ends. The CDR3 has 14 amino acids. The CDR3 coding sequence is TGCGCCAGCAGCCAACGCGGAGAGAACACTGAAGCTTTCTTT. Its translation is CASSQRGENTEAFF.

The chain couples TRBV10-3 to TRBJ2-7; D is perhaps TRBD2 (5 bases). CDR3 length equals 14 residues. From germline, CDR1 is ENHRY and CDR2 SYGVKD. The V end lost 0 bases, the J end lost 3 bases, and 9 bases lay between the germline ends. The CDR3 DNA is TGTGCCATCAGTGAGTCGGAGGTTAGCTACGAGCAGTACGTC. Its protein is CAISESEVSYEQYV.

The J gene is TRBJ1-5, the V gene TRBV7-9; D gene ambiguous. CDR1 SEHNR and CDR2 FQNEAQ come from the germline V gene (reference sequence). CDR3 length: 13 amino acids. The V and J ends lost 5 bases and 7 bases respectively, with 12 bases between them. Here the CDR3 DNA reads TGTGCCAGCAGCGACGAGGGAAACCAGCCCCAGCATTTT. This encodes CASSDEGNQPQHF.

CDR3 in DNA: TGTGCCAGCAGTTCGGGTAGCGGGTACACAGATACGCAGTATTTT. Encoded protein: CASSSGSGYTDTQYF. V gene TRBV6-5 combines with J gene TRBJ2-3, with 7 bases lining up with TRBD2. CDR1 and CDR2 from the germline V gene are MNHEY and SVGAGI. After removal of 4 bases from V and 2 bases from J, the junction contained 6 bases not matched to a gene. The CDR3 has 15 residues.

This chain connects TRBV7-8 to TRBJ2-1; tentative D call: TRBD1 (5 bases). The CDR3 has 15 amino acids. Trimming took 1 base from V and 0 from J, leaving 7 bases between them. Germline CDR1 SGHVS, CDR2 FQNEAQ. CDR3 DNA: TGTGCCAGCAGCTTAGACAGGTACTCCTACAATGAGCAGTTCTTC. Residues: CASSLDRYSYNEQFF.

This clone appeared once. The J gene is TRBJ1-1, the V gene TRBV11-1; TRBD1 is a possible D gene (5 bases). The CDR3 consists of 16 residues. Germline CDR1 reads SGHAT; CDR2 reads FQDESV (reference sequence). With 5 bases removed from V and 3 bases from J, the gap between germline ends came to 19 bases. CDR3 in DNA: TGTGCCAGCAGCGACGACCTGATAGACAGAGACACTGAAGCTTTCTTT. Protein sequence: CASSDDLIDRDTEAFF.

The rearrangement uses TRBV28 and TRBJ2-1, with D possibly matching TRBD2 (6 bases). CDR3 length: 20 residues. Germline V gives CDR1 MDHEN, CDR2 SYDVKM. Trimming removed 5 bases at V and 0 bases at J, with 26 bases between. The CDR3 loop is CASSRSTGEPSVISYNEQFF. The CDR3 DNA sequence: TGTGCCAGCAGTCGTTCAACGGGGGAACCTAGCGTTATCTCCTACAATGAGCAGTTCTTC.

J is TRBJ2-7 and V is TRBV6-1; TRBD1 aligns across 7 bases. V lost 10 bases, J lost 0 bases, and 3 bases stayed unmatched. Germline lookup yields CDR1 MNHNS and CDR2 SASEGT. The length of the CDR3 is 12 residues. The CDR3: CATRDSSYEQYV. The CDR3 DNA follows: TGTGCCACCCGGGACAGCTCCTACGAGCAGTACGTC.

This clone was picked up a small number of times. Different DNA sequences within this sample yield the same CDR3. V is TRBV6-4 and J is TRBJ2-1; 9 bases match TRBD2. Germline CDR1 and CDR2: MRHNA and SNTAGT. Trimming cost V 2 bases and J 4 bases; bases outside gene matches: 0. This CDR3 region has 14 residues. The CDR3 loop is CASSDSGGYNEQFF. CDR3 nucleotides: TGTGCCAGCAGTGACAGCGGGGGGTACAATGAGCAGTTCTTC.

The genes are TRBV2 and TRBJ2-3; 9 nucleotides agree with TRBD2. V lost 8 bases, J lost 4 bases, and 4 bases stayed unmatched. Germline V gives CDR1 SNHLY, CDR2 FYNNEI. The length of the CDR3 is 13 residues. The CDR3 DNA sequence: TGTGCCAGCGGAGCGGGGGGCCCAGATACGCAGTATTTT. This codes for CASGAGGPDTQYF.

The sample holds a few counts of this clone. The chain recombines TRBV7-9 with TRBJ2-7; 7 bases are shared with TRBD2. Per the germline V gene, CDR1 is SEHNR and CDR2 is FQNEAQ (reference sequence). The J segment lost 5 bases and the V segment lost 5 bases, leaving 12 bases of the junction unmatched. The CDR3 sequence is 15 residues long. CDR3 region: CASSPGGSREDEQYV. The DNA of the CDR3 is TGTGCCAGCAGCCCGGGGGGTTCGAGGGAGGACGAGCAGTACGTC.

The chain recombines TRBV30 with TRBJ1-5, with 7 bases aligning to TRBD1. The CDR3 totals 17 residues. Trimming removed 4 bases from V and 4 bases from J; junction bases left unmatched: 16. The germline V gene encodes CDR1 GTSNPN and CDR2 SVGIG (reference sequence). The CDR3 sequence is CAWNGWMLGGRNQPQHF. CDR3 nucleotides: TGTGCCTGGAACGGTTGGATGCTAGGGGGCAGGAATCAGCCCCAGCATTTT.

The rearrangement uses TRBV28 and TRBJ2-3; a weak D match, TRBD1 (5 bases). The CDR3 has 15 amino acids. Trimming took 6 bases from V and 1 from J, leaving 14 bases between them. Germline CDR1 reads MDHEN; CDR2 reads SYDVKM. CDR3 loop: CASSRLRARTDTQYF. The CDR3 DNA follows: TGTGCCAGCAGCCGCCTCAGGGCACGCACAGATACGCAGTATTTT.

For the CDR3, the DNA is TGTGCCAGCAGTCCCTCACAGGGCACCCAAGAGACCCAGTACTTC. Encoded protein: CASSPSQGTQETQYF. The chain has TRBV27 and TRBJ2-5; the D gene is possibly TRBD1 (6 bases). The CDR3 totals 15 residues. Between the trimmed V and J ends, which lost 5 bases and 1 base, there was a span of 14 bases. Germline V gene data show CDR1 as MNHEY and CDR2 as SMNVEV (reference sequence).

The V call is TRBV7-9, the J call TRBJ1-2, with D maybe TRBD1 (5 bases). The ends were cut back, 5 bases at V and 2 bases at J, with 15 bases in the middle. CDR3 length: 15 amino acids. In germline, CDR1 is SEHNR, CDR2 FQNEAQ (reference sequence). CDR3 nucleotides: TGTGCCAGCAGCCCCCGGCAGGGCCCAAACTATGGCTACACCTTC. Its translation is CASSPRQGPNYGYTF.

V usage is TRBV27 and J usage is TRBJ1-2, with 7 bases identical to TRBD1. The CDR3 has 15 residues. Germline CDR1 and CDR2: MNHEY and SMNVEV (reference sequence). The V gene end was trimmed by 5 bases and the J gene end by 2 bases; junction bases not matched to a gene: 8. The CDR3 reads CASSPGTVGNYGYTF. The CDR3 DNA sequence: TGTGCCAGCAGTCCAGGGACAGTAGGGAACTATGGCTACACCTTC.

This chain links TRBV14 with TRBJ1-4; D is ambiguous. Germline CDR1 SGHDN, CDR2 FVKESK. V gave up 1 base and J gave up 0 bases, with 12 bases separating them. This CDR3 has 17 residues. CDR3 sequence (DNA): TGTGCCAGCAGCCAAGTGTTACAGTTCGCAACTAATGAAAAACTGTTTTTT. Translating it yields CASSQVLQFATNEKLFF. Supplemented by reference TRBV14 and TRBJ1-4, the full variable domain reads EAGVTQFPSHSVIEKGQTVTLRCDPISGHDNLYWYRRVMGKEIKFLLHFVKESKQDESGMPNNRFLAERTGGTYSTLKVQPAELEDSGVYFCASSQVLQFATNEKLFFGSGTQLSVL.

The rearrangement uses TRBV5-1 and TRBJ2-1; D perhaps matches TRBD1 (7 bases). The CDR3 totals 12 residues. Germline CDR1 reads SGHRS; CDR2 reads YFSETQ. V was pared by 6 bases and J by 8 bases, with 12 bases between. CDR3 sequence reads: CASTGGQDEQFF. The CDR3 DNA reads TGCGCCAGCACAGGGGGGCAGGATGAGCAGTTCTTC. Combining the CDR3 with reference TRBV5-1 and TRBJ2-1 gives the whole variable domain KAGVTQTPRYLIKTRGQQVTLSCSPISGHRSVSWYQQTPGQGLQFLFEYFSETQRNKGNFPGRFSGRQFSNSRSEMNVSTLELGDSALYLCASTGGQDEQFFGPGTRLTVL.

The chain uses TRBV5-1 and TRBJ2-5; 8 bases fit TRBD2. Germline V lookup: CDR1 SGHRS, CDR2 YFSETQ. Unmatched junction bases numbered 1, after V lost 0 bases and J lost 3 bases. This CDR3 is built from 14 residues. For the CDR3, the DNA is TGCGCCAGCAGCTTGGAACTAGCGGAAGAGACCCAGTACTTC. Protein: CASSLELAEETQYF.

The CDR3 reads CASSIPFTDTQYF. CDR3 DNA sequence: TGTGCCAGTAGTATCCCTTTCACAGATACGCAGTATTTT. This chain connects TRBV19 to TRBJ2-3; no reliable D call. Looked up from germline, CDR1 is LNHDA and CDR2 is SQIVND (reference sequence). The CDR3 totals 13 residues. The germline V and J ends were trimmed by 3 bases and 2 bases, with 6 bases remaining between them.

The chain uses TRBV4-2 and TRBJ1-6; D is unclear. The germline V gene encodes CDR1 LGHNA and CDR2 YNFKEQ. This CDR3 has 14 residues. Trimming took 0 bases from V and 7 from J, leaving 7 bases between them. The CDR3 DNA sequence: TGTGCCAGCAGCCAAGACCTGAGGAATTCACCCCTCCACTTT. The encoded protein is CASSQDLRNSPLHF.

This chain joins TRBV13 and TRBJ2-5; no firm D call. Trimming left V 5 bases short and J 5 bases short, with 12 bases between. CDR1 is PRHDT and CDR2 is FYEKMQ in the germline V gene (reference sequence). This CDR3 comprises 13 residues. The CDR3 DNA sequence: TGTGCCAGCAGCCTCCCGGGTGGTGAGACCCAGTACTTC. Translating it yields CASSLPGGETQYF.

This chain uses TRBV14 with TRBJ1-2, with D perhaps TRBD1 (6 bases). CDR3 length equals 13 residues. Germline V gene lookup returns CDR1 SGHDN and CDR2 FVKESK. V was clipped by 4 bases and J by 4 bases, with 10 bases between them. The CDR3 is CASSPMTGYGYTF. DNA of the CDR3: TGTGCCAGCAGCCCCATGACAGGCTATGGCTACACCTTC. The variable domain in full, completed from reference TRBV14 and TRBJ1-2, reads EAGVTQFPSHSVIEKGQTVTLRCDPISGHDNLYWYRRVMGKEIKFLLHFVKESKQDESGMPNNRFLAERTGGTYSTLKVQPAELEDSGVYFCASSPMTGYGYTFGSGTRLTVV.

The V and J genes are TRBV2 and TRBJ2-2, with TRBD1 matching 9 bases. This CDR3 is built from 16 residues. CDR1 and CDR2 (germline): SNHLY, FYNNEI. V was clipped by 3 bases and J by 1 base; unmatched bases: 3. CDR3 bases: TGTGCCAGCAGTGACCGGGACAGGGTGAACACCGGGGAGCTGTTTTTT. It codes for CASSDRDRVNTGELFF.

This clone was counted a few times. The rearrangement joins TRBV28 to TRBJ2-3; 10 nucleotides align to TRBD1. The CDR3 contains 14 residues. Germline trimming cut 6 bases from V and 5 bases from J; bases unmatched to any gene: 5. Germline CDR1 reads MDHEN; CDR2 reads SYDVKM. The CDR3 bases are TGTGCCAGCAGCCGGGACAGGGGTAAAGATACGCAGTATTTT. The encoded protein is CASSRDRGKDTQYF.

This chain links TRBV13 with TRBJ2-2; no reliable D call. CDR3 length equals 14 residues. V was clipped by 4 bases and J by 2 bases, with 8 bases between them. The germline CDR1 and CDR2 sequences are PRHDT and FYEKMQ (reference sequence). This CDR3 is CASSSYLNTGELFF. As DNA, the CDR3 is TGTGCCAGCAGCTCCTACCTCAACACCGGGGAGCTGTTTTTT.